The rows below give T cell receptor beta chains drawn from one sample of a study of blood T cell repertoires in COVID-19. Libraries were prepared by immunoSEQ multiplex PCR; TCRdb keeps only in-frame clonotypes and omits some of them. In the table there are about 86,000 clones, 80% to 90% of which are singletons. Sequencing was carried out using peripheral blood. All receptors come from a human donor in a cohort sampled during active COVID-19. CDR3s include the opening cysteine and the closing phenylalanine or tryptophan. Each record gives: J gene, D gene, V gene, CDR3 protein, CDR3 DNA. The D gene is left open where the match is weak.

J gene: TRBJ2-1; D gene: TRBD1; V gene: TRBV18; CDR3 protein: CASSRPDRGHNEQFF; CDR3 DNA: TGTGCCAGCTCACGCCCGGACAGGGGCCACAATGAGCAGTTCTTC
J gene: TRBJ2-1; D gene: TRBD2; V gene: TRBV9; CDR3 protein: CASSVGASGGYNEQFF; CDR3 DNA: TGTGCCAGCAGCGTAGGGGCTAGCGGGGGCTACAATGAGCAGTTCTTC
J gene: TRBJ1-1; D gene: .; V gene: TRBV18; CDR3 protein: CASSPRSEWNTEAFF; CDR3 DNA: TGTGCCAGCTCACCGAGGAGCGAGTGGAACACTGAAGCTTTCTTT
J gene: TRBJ2-4; D gene: .; V gene: TRBV9; CDR3 protein: CASSGGLSKGIQYF; CDR3 DNA: TGTGCCAGCAGCGGGGGACTTTCCAAGGGCATTCAGTACTTC
J gene: TRBJ1-3; D gene: .; V gene: TRBV5-5; CDR3 protein: CASSLAKTGWYSGNTIYF; CDR3 DNA: TGTGCCAGCAGCTTGGCCAAGACAGGCTGGTACTCTGGAAACACCATATATTTT
J gene: TRBJ1-4; D gene: TRBD1; V gene: TRBV5-1; CDR3 protein: CASSPGDRDEKLFF; CDR3 DNA: TGCGCCAGCAGCCCGGGGGACAGGGATGAAAAACTGTTTTTT
J gene: TRBJ2-2; D gene: .; V gene: TRBV7-9; CDR3 protein: CASSLVARGNTGELFF; CDR3 DNA: TGTGCCAGCAGCTTAGTCGCAAGGGGGAACACCGGGGAGCTGTTTTTT
J gene: TRBJ2-3; D gene: .; V gene: TRBV19; CDR3 protein: CASRAIRGGTTSTDTQYF; CDR3 DNA: TGTGCCAGTAGGGCCATCAGAGGCGGCACTACTAGCACAGATACGCAGTATTTT
J gene: TRBJ2-7; D gene: .; V gene: TRBV10-3; CDR3 protein: CAISGPSGEQYF; CDR3 DNA: TGTGCCATCAGTGGCCCATCGGGGGAGCAGTACTTC
J gene: TRBJ2-7; D gene: TRBD1; V gene: TRBV5-1; CDR3 protein: CASSSSTGGVYEQYF; CDR3 DNA: TGCGCCAGCAGCTCCTCGACAGGGGGCGTGTACGAGCAGTACTTC
J gene: TRBJ2-1; D gene: .; V gene: TRBV28; CDR3 protein: CASSSLAEYYNEQFF; CDR3 DNA: TGTGCCAGCAGTTCCCTAGCTGAGTACTACAATGAGCAGTTCTTC